This is a list of T cell receptor beta chains from one sample in a study of memory CD4+ T cells and cytomegalovirus serostatus. Profiling relied on immunoSEQ multiplex PCR, and the TCRdb table lists in-frame clones only, not all of them. The sample includes tens of thousands of clones, about 73% of them seen just once. Sequences were obtained from memory CD4+ T cells from blood. These TCRs come from an adult in good health and CMV-seronegative. CDR3s include the opening cysteine and the closing phenylalanine or tryptophan. The order of the fields is clone size, J gene, CDR3 length, V gene, D gene, CDR3 protein, CDR3 DNA. The D gene is left open where the match is weak. Expanded clones get a size class; other rows say once, few or many, or leave the size out.

clone size: -; J gene: TRBJ1-6; CDR3 length: 12; V gene: TRBV9; D gene: -; CDR3 protein: CASSVDAPPLHF; CDR3 DNA: TGTGCCAGCAGCGTAGATGCCCCACCCCTCCACTTT
clone size: -; J gene: TRBJ2-7; CDR3 length: 15; V gene: TRBV5-6; D gene: -; CDR3 protein: CASSFPPQGSYEQYF; CDR3 DNA: TGTGCCAGCAGCTTTCCTCCTCAGGGCTCCTACGAGCAGTACTTC
clone size: -; J gene: TRBJ1-6; CDR3 length: 18; V gene: TRBV5-6; D gene: TRBD1; CDR3 protein: CASSLSWGQSSYNSPLHF; CDR3 DNA: TGTGCCAGCAGCTTGAGTTGGGGACAGAGCTCCTATAATTCACCCCTCCACTTT
clone size: once; J gene: TRBJ1-2; CDR3 length: 15; V gene: TRBV7-2; D gene: TRBD1; CDR3 protein: CASSRNRGMNYGYTF; CDR3 DNA: TGTGCCAGCAGCCGCAACAGGGGGATGAACTATGGCTACACCTTC
clone size: few; J gene: TRBJ1-1; CDR3 length: 12; V gene: TRBV6-6; D gene: -; CDR3 protein: CASSLGWAEAFF; CDR3 DNA: TGTGCCAGCAGTTTGGGGTGGGCCGAAGCTTTCTTT
clone size: -; J gene: TRBJ1-1; CDR3 length: 11; V gene: TRBV20-1; D gene: -; CDR3 protein: CSAREGVRAFF; CDR3 DNA: TGCAGTGCTCGGGAGGGAGTGCGAGCTTTCTTT
clone size: -; J gene: TRBJ1-2; CDR3 length: 13; V gene: TRBV14; D gene: -; CDR3 protein: CASSQFGQARYTF; CDR3 DNA: TGTGCCAGCAGCCAATTCGGGCAGGCAAGGTACACCTTC
clone size: medium-sized; J gene: TRBJ1-6; CDR3 length: 14; V gene: TRBV6-1; D gene: TRBD1; CDR3 protein: CASREQGGNSPLHF; CDR3 DNA: TGTGCCAGCAGAGAACAGGGGGGGAATTCACCCCTCCACTTT
clone size: -; J gene: TRBJ2-1; CDR3 length: 14; V gene: TRBV5-1; D gene: -; CDR3 protein: CASSLGQTDNEQFF; CDR3 DNA: TGCGCCAGCAGCCTCGGACAGACGGACAATGAGCAGTTCTTC
clone size: -; J gene: TRBJ2-7; CDR3 length: 16; V gene: TRBV10-3; D gene: -; CDR3 protein: CAISESIVGFPYEQYF; CDR3 DNA: TGTGCCATCAGTGAGTCGATTGTAGGCTTTCCCTACGAGCAGTACTTC
clone size: few; J gene: TRBJ2-3; CDR3 length: 13; V gene: TRBV7-7; D gene: -; CDR3 protein: CASSFSRSDTQYF; CDR3 DNA: TGTGCCAGCAGCTTTTCCAGATCAGATACGCAGTATTTT
clone size: -; J gene: TRBJ1-6; CDR3 length: 11; V gene: TRBV6-5; D gene: -; CDR3 protein: CASRQNSPLHF; CDR3 DNA: TGTGCCAGCAGGCAAAATTCACCCCTCCACTTT
clone size: -; J gene: TRBJ2-5; CDR3 length: 12; V gene: TRBV19; D gene: -; CDR3 protein: CASIGVGETQYF; CDR3 DNA: TGTGCCAGTATCGGAGTTGGGGAGACCCAGTACTTC
clone size: -; J gene: TRBJ1-3; CDR3 length: 15; V gene: TRBV5-5; D gene: TRBD1; CDR3 protein: CASSRTGGTGNTIYF; CDR3 DNA: TGTGCCAGCAGCAGGACAGGGGGAACTGGAAACACCATATATTTT
clone size: -; J gene: TRBJ1-6; CDR3 length: 16; V gene: TRBV5-6; D gene: TRBD1; CDR3 protein: CASSSTGTVYNSPLHF; CDR3 DNA: TGTGCCAGCAGCTCGACCGGGACAGTATATAATTCACCCCTCCACTTT
clone size: once; J gene: TRBJ2-2; CDR3 length: 15; V gene: TRBV9; D gene: -; CDR3 protein: CASSATTGNTGELFF; CDR3 DNA: TGTGCCAGCAGCGCGACGACAGGGAACACCGGGGAGCTGTTTTTT
clone size: -; J gene: TRBJ2-3; CDR3 length: 15; V gene: TRBV7-2; D gene: -; CDR3 protein: CASSPQVRGTDTQYF; CDR3 DNA: TGTGCCAGCAGCCCGCAGGTGCGGGGCACAGATACGCAGTATTTT
clone size: few; J gene: TRBJ1-2; CDR3 length: 14; V gene: TRBV2; D gene: -; CDR3 protein: CASTNGGNGYGYTF; CDR3 DNA: TGTGCCTCCACTAATGGGGGAAACGGCTATGGCTACACCTTC